A selection of T cell receptor beta chains follows, all from one sample in a study of T cell repertoires in cytomegalovirus infection. TCRdb passed the reads through MiXCR, listing each CDR3 protein once. The sample carries approximately 400,000 distinct CDR3 sequences, approximately 32% recorded once. Sequences were obtained from PBMCs. The receptor set was obtained from a human donor in good health (CMV status not recorded). Some clones in this sample may be carry-over from other donors' samples. Each CDR3 is given with its conserved first and last residue. The order of the fields is J gene, V gene, clone size, D gene, CDR3 protein, CDR3 DNA. A D gene is named only where the DNA matches it firmly. Rows may omit the clone size; those that give it use once, few, many or a size class.

J: TRBJ2-5
V: TRBV12-3/TRBV12-4
size: NA
D: TRBD2
CDR3: CASSWPGLAGGPRETQYF
DNA: TGTGCCAGCAGTTGGCCGGGGCTAGCGGGGGGGCCGCGAGAGACCCAGTACTTC

J: TRBJ1-3
V: TRBV12-3/TRBV12-4
size: NA
D: NA
CDR3: CASVEGVGNTIYF
DNA: TGTGCCAGCGTTGAAGGGGTCGGAAACACCATATATTTT

J: TRBJ2-7
V: TRBV11-2
size: many
D: NA
CDR3: CASRYTAGSEQYF
DNA: TGTGCCAGCAGATATACGGCGGGGTCCGAGCAGTACTTC

J: TRBJ1-5
V: TRBV20-1
size: NA
D: TRBD1
CDR3: CSAGQGDGRQPQHF
DNA: TGCAGTGCTGGACAGGGGGACGGTAGACAGCCCCAGCATTTT

J: TRBJ1-5
V: TRBV3-1
size: NA
D: NA
CDR3: CSSSRGPGGQPQHF
DNA: TGTTCCAGCAGCCGGGGACCCGGGGGACAGCCCCAGCATTTT

J: TRBJ2-4
V: TRBV29-1
size: few
D: NA
CDR3: CSARDLAKNIQYF
DNA: TGCAGCGCCAGAGACCTAGCCAAAAACATTCAGTACTTC

J: TRBJ2-7
V: TRBV5-5
size: once
D: TRBD1
CDR3: CASSGRDRGYEQYF
DNA: TGTGCCAGCAGCGGACGGGACAGGGGCTACGAGCAGTACTTC

J: TRBJ2-1
V: TRBV29-1
size: NA
D: TRBD2
CDR3: CSVPSGGRIYEQFF
DNA: TGCAGCGTCCCGAGCGGGGGCCGCATCTATGAGCAGTTCTTC

J: TRBJ2-1
V: TRBV23-1
size: NA
D: NA
CDR3: CASSQWAGRDYNEQFF
DNA: TGCGCCAGCAGTCAATGGGCGGGCAGAGACTACAATGAGCAGTTCTTC

J: TRBJ1-3
V: TRBV15
size: NA
D: TRBD1
CDR3: CATSRPGQGENTIYF
DNA: TGTGCCACCAGCAGACCTGGACAGGGAGAAAACACCATATATTTT

J: TRBJ2-2
V: TRBV12-3/TRBV12-4
size: many
D: NA
CDR3: CASSGTGELFF
DNA: TGTGCCAGCAGTGGCACCGGGGAGCTGTTTTTT

J: TRBJ2-7
V: TRBV24-1
size: NA
D: TRBD1
CDR3: CATSDRELSSEQYF
DNA: TGTGCCACCAGCGACAGGGAGTTATCGAGCGAGCAGTACTTC

J: TRBJ1-1
V: TRBV6-5
size: NA
D: NA
CDR3: CASTSGVLGTEAFF
DNA: TGTGCCAGCACATCGGGGGTTCTCGGGACTGAAGCTTTCTTT

J: TRBJ2-1
V: TRBV11-2
size: NA
D: NA
CDR3: CASRFGQSLNEQFF
DNA: TGTGCCAGCAGGTTCGGACAGAGCCTCAATGAGCAGTTCTTC

J: TRBJ2-7
V: TRBV6-1
size: NA
D: NA
CDR3: CASSEQIYEQYF
DNA: TGTGCCAGCAGTGAACAGATCTACGAGCAGTACTTC

J: TRBJ1-5
V: TRBV6-6
size: many
D: TRBD1
CDR3: CASSYSRGQGLNQPQHF
DNA: TGTGCCAGCAGTTACTCCCGCGGACAGGGTCTAAATCAGCCCCAGCATTTT

J: TRBJ2-1
V: TRBV7-6
size: many
D: TRBD2
CDR3: CASSLVGGGRDNEQFF
DNA: TGTGCCAGCAGCTTAGTTGGCGGGGGGCGGGACAATGAGCAGTTCTTC

J: TRBJ1-5
V: TRBV7-8
size: many
D: NA
CDR3: CASSFTRTDYSNQPQHF
DNA: TGTGCCAGCAGCTTTACTCGGACAGATTATAGCAATCAGCCCCAGCATTTT

J: TRBJ1-2
V: TRBV6-1
size: NA
D: TRBD1
CDR3: CANRSGTGRLSSGYTF
DNA: TGTGCCAACAGATCCGGGACAGGGCGTCTCTCGTCTGGCTACACCTTC

J: TRBJ1-6
V: TRBV20-1
size: few
D: NA
CDR3: CSARGQEVPNSPLHF
DNA: TGCAGTGCTAGGGGTCAGGAAGTCCCGAATTCACCCCTCCACTTT

J: TRBJ1-1
V: TRBV10-3
size: NA
D: NA
CDR3: CAIRDLLSTEAFF
DNA: TGTGCCATAAGGGACCTCCTCAGCACTGAAGCTTTCTTT

J: TRBJ1-5
V: TRBV28
size: few
D: NA
CDR3: CASSLSGYANQPQHF
DNA: TGTGCCAGCAGTTTATCAGGGTATGCCAATCAGCCCCAGCATTTT

J: TRBJ2-2
V: TRBV18
size: NA
D: TRBD2
CDR3: CASSPLRTSSNTGELFF
DNA: TGTGCCAGCTCACCTCTACGGACTAGCTCGAACACCGGGGAGCTGTTTTTT

J: TRBJ1-2
V: TRBV12-3/TRBV12-4
size: NA
D: NA
CDR3: CARSPQTNYGYTF
DNA: TGTGCCAGAAGTCCCCAGACTAACTATGGCTACACCTTC

J: TRBJ2-1
V: TRBV5-4
size: NA
D: NA
CDR3: CASSAGMSPFLAEQFF
DNA: TGTGCCAGCAGCGCTGGGATGAGTCCGTTCCTCGCTGAGCAGTTCTTC

J: TRBJ2-5
V: TRBV12-3/TRBV12-4
size: NA
D: NA
CDR3: CASSLDGGPENQYF
DNA: TGTGCCAGCAGTTTAGACGGGGGGCCGGAGAACCAGTACTTC

J: TRBJ1-5
V: TRBV4-1
size: few
D: TRBD1
CDR3: CASSQAGQPNQPQHF
DNA: TGCGCCAGCAGCCAAGCGGGACAGCCTAATCAGCCCCAGCATTTT

J: TRBJ2-2
V: TRBV12-3/TRBV12-4
size: NA
D: TRBD1
CDR3: CASSTDRRYQNTGELFF
DNA: TGTGCCAGCAGTACGGACAGGCGATATCAGAACACCGGGGAGCTGTTTTTT

J: TRBJ2-1
V: TRBV19
size: NA
D: TRBD2
CDR3: CASSTPTLLAGIYNEQFF
DNA: TGTGCCAGTAGTACCCCGACTCTGCTAGCGGGTATTTACAATGAGCAGTTCTTC

J: TRBJ2-7
V: TRBV2
size: few
D: NA
CDR3: CASSGTGSSYEQYF
DNA: TGTGCCAGCAGCGGCACCGGTAGCTCCTACGAGCAGTACTTC

J: TRBJ2-7
V: TRBV6-2/TRBV6-3
size: few
D: TRBD2
CDR3: CASRPSGGHYEQYF
DNA: TGTGCCAGCAGACCGAGCGGGGGGCATTACGAGCAGTACTTC

J: TRBJ1-1
V: TRBV6-2/TRBV6-3
size: many
D: NA
CDR3: CASRPSRQTEAFF
DNA: TGTGCCAGCAGACCAAGCCGACAGACTGAAGCTTTCTTT

J: TRBJ2-3
V: TRBV20-1
size: few
D: TRBD1
CDR3: CSAPGQSTDTQYF
DNA: TGCAGTGCTCCGGGACAGTCCACAGATACGCAGTATTTT

J: TRBJ1-2
V: TRBV27
size: NA
D: TRBD1
CDR3: CASSPTGTGNVGYTF
DNA: TGTGCCAGCAGTCCTACCGGGACAGGGAATGTGGGCTACACCTTC

J: TRBJ2-7
V: TRBV20-1
size: few
D: TRBD2
CDR3: CSASYGRTSSYEQYF
DNA: TGCAGTGCTAGTTATGGCAGGACTAGCTCCTACGAGCAGTACTTC

J: TRBJ1-6
V: TRBV27
size: few
D: NA
CDR3: CASSLSVSGRRNSPLHF
DNA: TGTGCCAGCAGTTTATCGGTGTCAGGGCGCAGGAATTCACCCCTCCACTTT

J: TRBJ2-1
V: TRBV11-2
size: many
D: TRBD2
CDR3: CASSRTIAGGNEQFF
DNA: TGTGCCAGCAGCCGTACGATAGCGGGGGGGAATGAGCAGTTCTTC

J: TRBJ2-5
V: TRBV20-1
size: NA
D: TRBD1
CDR3: CSAREDRGLETQYF
DNA: TGCAGTGCTAGAGAGGACAGGGGGCTGGAGACCCAGTACTTC

J: TRBJ1-2
V: TRBV20-1
size: NA
D: NA
CDR3: CSARDASYGYTF
DNA: TGCAGTGCTAGAGATGCTTCCTATGGCTACACCTTC

J: TRBJ1-1
V: TRBV7-8
size: many
D: TRBD1
CDR3: CASSLERNRGRGEAFF
DNA: TGTGCCAGCAGCTTAGAGAGAAACAGGGGGCGAGGTGAAGCTTTCTTT

J: TRBJ1-5
V: TRBV11-3
size: many
D: TRBD1
CDR3: CASIFPRGLNQPQHF
DNA: TGTGCCAGCATATTTCCCAGGGGGCTCAATCAGCCCCAGCATTTT

J: TRBJ2-7
V: TRBV7-6
size: few
D: NA
CDR3: CASSLVSSEMGPYEQYF
DNA: TGTGCCAGCAGCTTAGTTTCCTCCGAGATGGGACCCTACGAGCAGTACTTC

J: TRBJ1-1
V: TRBV24-1
size: NA
D: TRBD1
CDR3: CATRDRNTEAFF
DNA: TGTGCCACGAGGGACAGGAACACTGAAGCTTTCTTT

J: TRBJ2-3
V: TRBV12-3/TRBV12-4
size: NA
D: TRBD1
CDR3: CASSFGQGDTQYF
DNA: TGTGCCAGCAGTTTTGGACAGGGAGATACGCAGTATTTT